This is a list of T cell receptor beta chains from one sample in a study of OX40 agonist ivuxolimab in advanced cancers. Sequencing used immunoSEQ multiplex PCR; TCRdb keeps in-frame clones, though not all of them. The data hold about 70,000 clones, with around 94% observed a single time. The sample consisted of CD4+ or CD8+ T cells sorted from blood, taken in a trial of the OX40 agonist ivuxolimab. These receptors all come from an adult with an advanced solid tumor such as melanoma, head and neck, liver or kidney cancer. The CDR3 runs from the conserved cysteine through the conserved F or W. D genes are given only for firm matches. The size entry is marked missing in some rows and otherwise reads once, few, many or a size class.

D	J	V	size	length	CDR3	DNA
NA	TRBJ2-3	TRBV18	NA	15	CASSVRTVGTDTQYF	TGTGCCAGCTCAGTACGGACAGTCGGCACAGATACGCAGTATTTT
TRBD1	TRBJ1-2	TRBV5-1	NA	14	CASSPTGQGRGYTF	TGCGCCAGCAGCCCGACCGGACAGGGGAGAGGCTACACCTTC
NA	TRBJ2-1	TRBV7-3	NA	15	CASSFTGIPYNEQFF	TGTGCCAGCAGTTTTACAGGGATACCTTACAATGAGCAGTTCTTC
TRBD1	TRBJ1-1	TRBV7-2	NA	14	CASSPGDRGVVAFF	TGTGCCAGCAGCCCCGGGGACAGGGGTGTAGTGGCTTTCTTT
TRBD2	TRBJ2-1	TRBV5-1	NA	16	CASTRLAGGYANEQFF	TGCGCCAGCACCAGACTAGCGGGAGGATATGCTAATGAGCAGTTCTTC
NA	TRBJ2-7	TRBV4-1	NA	15	CASSHSEGASYEQYF	TGCGCCAGCAGCCACTCAGAGGGTGCCTCCTACGAGCAGTACTTC
NA	TRBJ1-6	TRBV30	NA	14	CAWTRRQFNSPLHF	TGTGCCTGGACCCGGAGACAGTTTAATTCACCCCTCCACTTT
NA	TRBJ2-5	TRBV5-8	NA	15	CASSLYVGLQETQYF	TGTGCCAGCAGCTTGTACGTGGGTCTCCAAGAGACCCAGTACTTC
NA	TRBJ2-3	TRBV9	NA	12	CASSVDHNTQYF	TGTGCCAGCAGCGTAGACCATAATACGCAGTATTTT
TRBD2	TRBJ2-2	TRBV7-2	NA	17	CASSFAGGAANTGELFF	TGTGCCAGCAGCTTCGCGGGGGGGGCCGCGAACACCGGGGAGCTGTTTTTT
NA	TRBJ1-2	TRBV7-9	NA	14	CASSLSGTPGGYTF	TGTGCCAGCAGCTTATCCGGGACTCCGGGGGGCTACACCTTC
TRBD2	TRBJ2-3	TRBV5-1	NA	14	CASSLERDTDTQYF	TGCGCCAGCAGCTTGGAGCGGGACACAGATACGCAGTATTTT
TRBD2	TRBJ2-1	TRBV5-1	once	15	CASSLTGTSGREQFF	TGCGCCAGCAGCCTCACCGGGACTAGCGGCCGTGAGCAGTTCTTC
NA	TRBJ1-1	TRBV10-3	NA	14	CAISELHLNTEAFF	TGTGCCATCAGTGAGTTACACCTGAACACTGAAGCTTTCTTT
NA	TRBJ2-7	TRBV7-9	NA	14	CASSRSGWGGEQYF	TGTGCCAGCAGCCGATCAGGGTGGGGCGGCGAGCAGTACTTC
NA	TRBJ2-3	TRBV10-3	NA	13	CAIRDSGTDTQYF	TGTGCCATCAGGGACAGTGGCACAGATACGCAGTATTTT
NA	TRBJ2-3	TRBV6-6	NA	11	CASTTGDTQYF	TGTGCCAGCACCACGGGAGATACGCAGTATTTT
NA	TRBJ2-7	TRBV7-2	once	12	CASTLDSYEQYF	TGTGCCAGCACCCTGGACTCCTACGAGCAGTACTTC